Listed below are T cell receptor beta chains from one sample, sequenced in a study of T cell changes during pregnancy in multiple sclerosis. Some clones are missing from TCRdb's copy, which holds only in-frame ones; the method was immunoSEQ multiplex PCR. The table lists approximately 50,000 clones, 90% of them singletons, with 5.5% to 7% in the top ten. Sequencing was performed on peripheral blood, taken in the third trimester of pregnancy. These receptors came from a female donor in good health, enrolled as a control in a pregnancy study. CDR3s include the opening cysteine and the closing phenylalanine or tryptophan. A D gene is named only where the DNA matches it firmly. Clone size is shown for a subset of rows, as once, few, many or a class of expanded clone.

TRBJ2-7,TRBD1,-,TRBV5-1,TGCGCCAGCAGCTCGGGACAGGGGGCCGACGAGCAGTACTTC,CASSSGQGADEQYF
TRBJ2-7,-,-,TRBV19,TGTGCCAGTAGTATAGGGGCGGGGCGCTCCTACGAGCAGTACTTC,CASSIGAGRSYEQYF
TRBJ1-6,-,-,TRBV18,TGTGCCAGCTCACCAAGTTTGTCCGGGTATAATTCACCCCTCCACTTT,CASSPSLSGYNSPLHF
TRBJ1-2,TRBD1,-,TRBV9,TGTGCCAGCAGCGCTCGCTCGACAGGGGCCGGCTACACCTTC,CASSARSTGAGYTF
TRBJ1-3,-,-,TRBV2,TGTGCCAGCAGTGCGTCAGGCCCCTCGCCCTCTGGAAACACCATATATTTT,CASSASGPSPSGNTIYF
TRBJ1-2,-,-,TRBV7-2,TGTGCCAGCAGCTTAGTGGGGTCAGGGAATGGCTACACCTTC,CASSLVGSGNGYTF
TRBJ1-1,-,-,TRBV6-1,TGTGCCAGCAGTGAAGCAGGGGGCACTGAAGCTTTCTTT,CASSEAGGTEAFF
TRBJ2-1,TRBD2,once,TRBV19,TGTGCCAGTAGTATCGGCTTGGTAGCGGGAGGGGGGAATGAGCAGTTCTTC,CASSIGLVAGGGNEQFF
TRBJ1-2,TRBD1,once,TRBV27,TGTGCCAGCAGTTTTGGACAGGGGGCAGTGGGCTATGGCTACACCTTC,CASSFGQGAVGYGYTF
TRBJ1-3,-,-,TRBV30,TGTGCCTGGACGGGCAGGGCGTCTGGAAACACCATATATTTT,CAWTGRASGNTIYF
TRBJ1-1,TRBD1,-,TRBV7-8,TGTGCCAGCAGCTTTTACAGGGGGCGGGGAGCTAACACTGAAGCTTTCTTT,CASSFYRGRGANTEAFF
TRBJ1-1,-,-,TRBV6-1,TGTGCCAGCAGTGACTACCTGAACACTGAAGCTTTCTTT,CASSDYLNTEAFF
TRBJ1-2,TRBD1,-,TRBV7-8,TGTGCCAGCAGCTCCGGACAGGGCGTCTATGGCTACACCTTC,CASSSGQGVYGYTF
TRBJ1-2,-,-,TRBV11-2,TGTGCCAGCAGCCCCCCCAGACAGCTCCTATATGGCTACACCTTC,CASSPPRQLLYGYTF
TRBJ1-2,-,-,TRBV5-4,TGTGCCAGCAGCCTAGACAACTATGGCTACACCTTC,CASSLDNYGYTF